The 3 T cell receptor beta chains below all came from one sample that was sequenced in a study of CD8 T cells in Susac syndrome. Random hexamers were used to reverse transcribe roughly 0.45 to 1 ug of RNA. TCRdb analysed the immunoSEQ multiplex PCR reads with MiXCR anew, one entry per CDR3 protein. The data show about 120,000 distinct CDR3 sequences, around 95% seen once. Sequencing used CD4+ T cells from PBMCs. The receptors come from a human donor in good health.

The rearrangement joins TRBV20-1 to TRBJ1-5; TRBD1 might be the D (6 bases). Trimming stripped 4 bases from V and 3 bases from J, with 10 bases between. CDR1 and CDR2 (germline): DFQATT, SNEGSKA (reference sequence). This CDR3 contains 13 residues. The CDR3 region has the DNA TGCAGTGCTAAACAGGGTTACAATCAGCCCCAGCATTTT. It codes for CSAKQGYNQPQHF.

This chain uses TRBV7-2 with TRBJ1-5, with D unclear. The CDR3 runs 13 residues. V lost 4 bases and J lost 5, with 9 bases in between. CDR1 is SGHTA, CDR2 FQGNSA, per germline. CDR3 in DNA: TGTGCCAGCAGCTCCAGACTCGATCAGCCCCAGCATTTT. Encoded protein: CASSSRLDQPQHF.

The chain couples TRBV27 to TRBJ2-7; tentatively, D is TRBD2 (5 bases). The CDR3 extends over 17 amino acids. Trimming took off 4 bases at V and 0 bases at J, with 19 bases between the two ends. Germline V gene sequence: CDR1 MNHEY, CDR2 SMNVEV (reference sequence). CDR3 coding DNA: TGTGCCAGCAGTTCCGTTCAGGCGGGCTATAACTCCTACGAGCAGTACTTC. This codes for CASSSVQAGYNSYEQYF.